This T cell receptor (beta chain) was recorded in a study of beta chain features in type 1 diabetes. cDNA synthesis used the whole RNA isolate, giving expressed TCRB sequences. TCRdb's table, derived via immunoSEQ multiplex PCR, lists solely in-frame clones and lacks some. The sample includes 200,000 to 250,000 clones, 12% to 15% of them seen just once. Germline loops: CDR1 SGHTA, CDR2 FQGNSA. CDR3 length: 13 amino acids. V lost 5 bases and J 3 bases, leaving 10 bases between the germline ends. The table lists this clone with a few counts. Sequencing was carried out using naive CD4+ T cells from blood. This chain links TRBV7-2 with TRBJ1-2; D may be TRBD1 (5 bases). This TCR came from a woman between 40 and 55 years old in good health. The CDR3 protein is CASSRARDYGYTF. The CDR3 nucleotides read TGTGCCAGCAGCCGCGCCAGGGACTATGGCTACACCTTC.